Listed below are T cell receptor beta chains from one sample, sequenced in a study of T cells after yellow fever vaccination. TCRdb independently ran MiXCR on the 5' RACE reads; one entry per CDR3 protein. Among hundreds of thousands of distinct CDR3 sequences listed, about 3.5% were seen once. Material: PBMCs, obtained on the day of the yellow fever booster vaccination. The receptor source for this set is a man between 18 and 29 years old who received the YFV17D yellow fever vaccine. Both conserved end residues are part of each CDR3. A D gene is named only where the DNA matches it firmly. Clone size is not always given. Where it is, it says once, few, many or a class for expanded clones.

J,V,D,size,DNA,CDR3
TRBJ2-3,TRBV4-3,NA,many,TGCGCCAGCAGCCAAGACCACACAGGTTTTTCAGATACGCAGTATTTT,CASSQDHTGFSDTQYF
TRBJ1-1,TRBV5-1,TRBD1,NA,TGCGCCAGCAGCTTGGGGCGGGGACAGGCGGACACTGAAGCTTTCTTT,CASSLGRGQADTEAFF
TRBJ1-2,TRBV5-1,NA,NA,TGCGCCGCCCGCCGATCGAGCGAGGCCCACTATGGCTACACCTTC,CAARRSSEAHYGYTF
TRBJ1-3,TRBV9,NA,NA,TGTGCCAGCAGCCCGGGAATAGAATATGGGAACACCATATATTTT,CASSPGIEYGNTIYF
TRBJ2-7,TRBV5-1,NA,few,TGCGCCAGCAGCGGACGGTACGAGCAGTACTTC,CASSGRYEQYF
TRBJ1-5,TRBV10-3,NA,many,TGTGCCATCAGTGATCCCCCGTCCGGGATCGAGCAGCCCCAGCATTTT,CAISDPPSGIEQPQHF
TRBJ2-2,TRBV12-3/TRBV12-4,NA,few,TGTGCCAGCGGGCCGATCTCGAACACCGGGGAGCTGTTTTTT,CASGPISNTGELFF
TRBJ2-1,TRBV4-2,TRBD1,many,TGTGCCAGCAGCTTTGACAGGGACCTTAGCTCCTACAATGAGCAGTTCTTC,CASSFDRDLSSYNEQFF
TRBJ2-5,TRBV10-3,NA,many,TGTGCCATCAGTGACCCGAGTCAAGAGACCCAGTACTTC,CAISDPSQETQYF
TRBJ2-3,TRBV4-3,TRBD2,many,TGCGCCAGCAGCCAAGAGGTTCTAGCGGGGGGCACAGATACGCAGTATTTT,CASSQEVLAGGTDTQYF
TRBJ2-3,TRBV7-8,NA,many,TGTGCCAGCAGCTTCTCCCTAAGCACAGATACGCAGTATTTT,CASSFSLSTDTQYF
TRBJ2-7,TRBV6-1,TRBD2,few,TGTGCCAGCAGTGCAATGGGAGGGGCAATATCCTACGAGCAGTACTTC,CASSAMGGAISYEQYF